The 14 T cell receptor beta chains listed next were all sequenced from one sample in a study of OX40 agonist ivuxolimab in advanced cancers. Assay: immunoSEQ multiplex PCR; the TCRdb copy retains only in-frame clones and omits some. Of 60,000 to 75,000 clones listed, about nine tenths were seen once; the top ten hold approximately 14%. The sample here was CD4+ or CD8+ T cells sorted from blood, taken in a trial of the OX40 agonist ivuxolimab. Every receptor here comes from an adult with an advanced solid tumor such as melanoma, head and neck, liver or kidney cancer.

The chain uses TRBV27 and TRBJ1-1; D remains ambiguous. This CDR3 region has 14 residues. Germline CDR1 is MNHEY and CDR2 is SMNVEV (reference sequence). The V gene lost 3 bases and the J gene lost 0 bases, with 8 bases spanning the gap. Here the CDR3 DNA reads TGTGCCAGCAGTTTGACACAGATGAACACTGAAGCTTTCTTT. Its translation is CASSLTQMNTEAFF.

The J gene is TRBJ1-2, the V gene TRBV9; D uncertain. Germline V gene data show CDR1 as SGDLS and CDR2 as YYNGEE. The V gene lost 2 bases and the J gene lost 3 bases, with 8 bases spanning the gap. CDR3 length equals 13 residues. Here the CDR3 DNA reads TGTGCCAGCAGCGTCGCAGCCGACTATGGCTACACCTTC. Its protein product is CASSVAADYGYTF.

This clone came up once. V gene TRBV27 combines with J gene TRBJ2-7; D is perhaps TRBD1 (5 bases). CDR1 is MNHEY, CDR2 SMNVEV, per germline (reference sequence). This CDR3 comprises 14 residues. V was trimmed by 2 bases and J by 0 bases, leaving 8 bases between them. In DNA, the CDR3 is TGTGCCAGCAGTTTACTCAGGGACTCCTACGAGCAGTACTTC. It specifies CASSLLRDSYEQYF.

This chain joins TRBV9 and TRBJ2-7; TRBD2 aligns across 9 bases. V gave up 0 bases and J gave up 4 bases; unmatched junction bases: 8. CDR3 size: 16 residues. Germline V gene lookup returns CDR1 SGDLS and CDR2 YYNGEE. The CDR3 DNA reads as TGTGCCAGCAGCGTAGTGTGGCGGGAGGGGGGTTACGAGCAGTACTTC. Translated, it gives CASSVVWREGGYEQYF. Combining the CDR3 with reference TRBV9 and TRBJ2-7 gives the whole variable domain DSGVTQTPKHLITATGQRVTLRCSPRSGDLSVYWYQQSLDQGLQFLIQYYNGEERAKGNILERFSAQQFPDLHSELNLSSLELGDSALYFCASSVVWREGGYEQYFGPGTRLTVT.

The rearrangement uses TRBV10-2 and TRBJ2-7, with D hard to call. CDR1 is WSHSY, CDR2 SAAADI, per germline. Trimming cost V 3 bases and J 3 bases, with 9 bases left between them. The CDR3 runs to 13 residues. CDR3 nucleotide sequence: TGCGCCAGCAGTGACGGATTGCACTACGAGCAGTACTTC. Its protein product is CASSDGLHYEQYF.

The rearrangement joins TRBV9 to TRBJ2-1, with TRBD2 matching over 10 bases. The CDR3 sequence is 16 residues long. The J segment lost 5 bases and the V segment lost 5 bases, leaving 10 bases of the junction unmatched. CDR1 is SGDLS and CDR2 is YYNGEE in the germline V gene. CDR3 sequence (DNA): TGTGCCAGCAGTGACCCGGGACTAGCGCACAACAATGAGCAGTTCTTC. This encodes CASSDPGLAHNNEQFF.

Concerning this clone itself: This sample includes further DNA sequences coding for the same CDR3. This chain joins TRBV4-1 and TRBJ1-2; D not resolved. This CDR3 is 13 amino acids long. V lost 4 bases and J 2 bases, leaving 8 bases between the germline ends. Germline-derived CDR1 and CDR2 are MGHRA and YSYEKL. CDR3 protein: CASSPGLNYGYTF. DNA for the CDR3: TGCGCCAGCAGCCCGGGTCTGAACTATGGCTACACCTTC.

This chain connects TRBV5-1 to TRBJ2-7, with 10 bases that match TRBD2. Trimming took 1 base from V and 2 from J; bases not matched to a gene: 18. This CDR3 contains 20 residues. Germline CDR1 SGHRS, CDR2 YFSETQ. DNA for the CDR3: TGCGCCAGCAGCTTGATAATGGAGGCGAGGGGACTAGCGCAGACCTACGAGCAGTACTTC. Protein sequence: CASSLIMEARGLAQTYEQYF.

The V and J genes are TRBV11-3 and TRBJ2-5; tentatively, D is TRBD1 or TRBD2 (5 bases each). The CDR3 sequence is 19 residues long. In germline, CDR1 is SGHNT, CDR2 YENEEA. Trimming shortened V by 3 bases and J by 4 bases, and 27 bases separated the two germline ends. The CDR3 sequence: CASSLSAAFGTPMLETQYF. The CDR3 coding sequence is TGTGCCAGCAGCTTGAGCGCCGCATTCGGGACCCCCATGTTAGAGACCCAGTACTTC.

The V and J genes are TRBV19 and TRBJ2-1; D unclear. CDR3 size: 17 residues. Germline assignment: CDR1 LNHDA and CDR2 SQIVND (reference sequence). V was pared by 5 bases and J by 0 bases, with 17 bases between. The CDR3 DNA reads TGTGCCAGTAGTCCGAGTTTAACTTCGAGCTCCTACAATGAGCAGTTCTTC. Protein product: CASSPSLTSSSYNEQFF.

This rearrangement joins TRBV4-3 to TRBJ2-7; the match to TRBD1 covers 8 bases. The germline CDR1 and CDR2 sequences are LGHNA and YSLEER. CDR3 size: 14 residues. Trimming took 2 bases from V and 2 from J; bases not matched to a gene: 2. CDR3 nucleotides: TGCGCCAGCAGCCAAACGACAGGGGCCTACGAGCAGTACTTC. It is translated as CASSQTTGAYEQYF.

The rearrangement uses TRBV9 and TRBJ2-2; D is uncertain. Between the trimmed V and J ends, which lost 0 bases and 1 base, there was a span of 1 base. Per the germline V gene, CDR1 is SGDLS and CDR2 is YYNGEE. CDR3 length equals 13 residues. Here the CDR3 DNA reads TGTGCCAGCAGCGTAGGGAACACCGGGGAGCTGTTTTTT. It is translated as CASSVGNTGELFF. The whole variable domain, filled in from reference TRBV9 and TRBJ2-2, reads DSGVTQTPKHLITATGQRVTLRCSPRSGDLSVYWYQQSLDQGLQFLIQYYNGEERAKGNILERFSAQQFPDLHSELNLSSLELGDSALYFCASSVGNTGELFFGEGSRLTVL.

The V and J genes are TRBV6-5 and TRBJ1-5; TRBD1 aligns across 9 bases. Germline lookup yields CDR1 MNHEY and CDR2 SVGAGI. The CDR3 totals 15 residues. The trim removed 5 bases at V and 7 bases at J, leaving 9 bases unmatched. CDR3 DNA sequence: TGTGCCAGCAGTATCACAGGGGGCGATGCACAGCCCCAGCATTTT. It codes for CASSITGGDAQPQHF.

J is TRBJ2-7 and V is TRBV9; D perhaps matches TRBD1 (5 bases). V was clipped by 3 bases and J by 4 bases, with 8 bases between them. The CDR3 is 12 amino acids. Germline CDR1 reads SGDLS; CDR2 reads YYNGEE. As DNA, the CDR3 is TGTGCCAGCAGCGCGTCAGGGTACGAGCAGTACTTC. Protein: CASSASGYEQYF.